Listed below are T cell receptor beta chains from one sample, sequenced in a study of naive and memory T cell subsets. A single record per CDR3 protein comes from TCRdb applying MiXCR to the UMI-ligation and nested PCR reads. This repertoire shows under 150,000 distinct CDR3 sequences, around 21% found once; its top ten account for 0.55% to 0.75%. Sequenced material: naive CD8+ T cells from blood. These TCRs come from a human donor in good health. The CDR3 runs from the conserved cysteine through the conserved F or W. The D gene is left open where the match is weak. Not every row has a clone size; where given, it reads once, few, many or a size class.

>-|TRBV9|-|TRBJ2-2
TGTGCCAGCAGCGTAGCAACCGGGGAGCTGTTTTTT
CASSVATGELFF
>-|TRBV29-1|-|TRBJ2-1
TGCAGCGCTTCACAGGGTGGGGGCTCCTACAATGAGCAGTTCTTC
CSASQGGGSYNEQFF
>few|TRBV7-9|-|TRBJ1-1
TGTGCCAGCAGAAAAGACACCCCTGAAGCTTTCTTT
CASRKDTPEAFF
>many|TRBV6-5|TRBD1|TRBJ2-7
TGTGCCAGCAGTTTAAAGGACAGGGCCGGCTTAGAGCAGTACTTC
CASSLKDRAGLEQYF
>few|TRBV6-1|TRBD1|TRBJ1-2
TGTGCCAGCACTTACCGGACAGGTTCGGTGACCAACTATGGCTACACCTTC
CASTYRTGSVTNYGYTF
>-|TRBV27|-|TRBJ2-3
TGTGCCAGCAGGCCAACAGCTGAAGATACGCAGTATTTT
CASRPTAEDTQYF
>-|TRBV5-6|TRBD2|TRBJ2-1
TGTGCCAGCAGCCATAGCGGGAGCATCCATGAGCAGTTCTTC
CASSHSGSIHEQFF
>few|TRBV25-1|TRBD2|TRBJ2-1
TGTGCCAGCAGTGCTGGCGGGAGGGCCGATGAGCAGTTCTTC
CASSAGGRADEQFF
>-|TRBV6-5|TRBD2|TRBJ2-7
TGTGCCAGCAGTCAACGACTAGCGGGAGCACACGAGCAGTACTTC
CASSQRLAGAHEQYF
>-|TRBV4-1|-|TRBJ1-6
TGCGCCAGCAGCCAAACGAAGGGGGTCTCGAATTCACCCCTCCACTTT
CASSQTKGVSNSPLHF
>-|TRBV12-3/TRBV12-4|-|TRBJ1-5
TGTGCCAGCAGTTTGGACGGAGCAGCAGTTCAGCCCCAGCATTTT
CASSLDGAAVQPQHF
>few|TRBV24-1|-|TRBJ1-1
TGTGCCACCGTGGCGGAAGGCACTGAAGCTTTCTTT
CATVAEGTEAFF
>many|TRBV5-4|TRBD2|TRBJ2-1
TGTGCCAGCAGCCCAGCGGCTAGCGGGAGCTATGAGCAGTTCTTC
CASSPAASGSYEQFF
>few|TRBV20-1|TRBD2|TRBJ2-1
TGCAGTGCTTACCCGGGACTAGCGGGTTATGAGCAGTTCTTC
CSAYPGLAGYEQFF
>-|TRBV28|-|TRBJ2-4
TGTGCCACTGTTGAACAGGGAATTGAGGACATTCAGTACTTC
CATVEQGIEDIQYF
>-|TRBV11-2|TRBD2|TRBJ2-1
TGTGCCAGCAGCTACTGGACTAGCGGGAGCTCCTACAATGAGCAGTTCTTC
CASSYWTSGSSYNEQFF
>many|TRBV4-1|TRBD1|TRBJ2-1
TGCGCCAGCAGCCCCCGGGACAGTTCCTACAATGAGCAGTTCTTC
CASSPRDSSYNEQFF
>-|TRBV2|-|TRBJ1-5
TGTGCCAGCAGCTTAAGCCGGACAGAAAATCAGCCCCAGCATTTT
CASSLSRTENQPQHF
>many|TRBV3-1|-|TRBJ2-1
TGTGCCAGCAGCCAAGCGACCGCGAATGAGCAGTTCTTC
CASSQATANEQFF
>few|TRBV13|TRBD2|TRBJ2-1
TGTGCCAGCAGAGCGGCCGGGACTAGCGGTTGGGGCGCTAGTGATGAGCAGTTCTTC
CASRAAGTSGWGASDEQFF
>few|TRBV25-1|-|TRBJ1-1
TGTGCCAGCAGTGTTTCTATCAACACTGAAGCTTTCTTT
CASSVSINTEAFF
>few|TRBV25-1|-|TRBJ2-2
TGTGCCAGCACTCCACACGGGATTTCGACGAACACCGGGGAGCTGTTTTTT
CASTPHGISTNTGELFF
>few|TRBV10-3|TRBD1|TRBJ1-1
TGTGCCATCAGCAATTATGGGACAGGGATGAACACTGAAGCTTTCTTT
CAISNYGTGMNTEAFF
>few|TRBV13|TRBD2|TRBJ2-7
TGTGCCAGCAGGAGGCTAGCGGGAGACTACGAGCAGTACTTC
CASRRLAGDYEQYF
>-|TRBV18|TRBD2|TRBJ2-1
TGTGCCAGCTCAACAGGAGGGGCGACTAGCTGGGATGAGCAGTTCTTC
CASSTGGATSWDEQFF
>once|TRBV19|-|TRBJ2-7
TGTGCCAGTAGCCCGGACAATCTATACGAGCAGTACTTC
CASSPDNLYEQYF
>once|TRBV12-3/TRBV12-4|-|TRBJ2-1
TGTGCCAGCAGTTGGGTCGGGTCGGGAGATGAGCAGTTCTTC
CASSWVGSGDEQFF
>-|TRBV28|-|TRBJ1-5
TGTGCCAGCAGTTCGGGCACCAATAGCAATCAGCCCCAGCATTTT
CASSSGTNSNQPQHF
>once|TRBV28|-|TRBJ2-7
TGTGCCAGCAGTCGCGTAGCGGTCCCCTACGAGCAGTACTTC
CASSRVAVPYEQYF
>few|TRBV29-1|TRBD2|TRBJ2-1
TGCAGCGCCCTGCCAACGGCGGGGGACAATGAGCAGTTCTTC
CSALPTAGDNEQFF
>-|TRBV20-1|TRBD1|TRBJ1-1
TGCAGTGCTAGGGGACAGGGGAGGGGAAAGTGGACTGAAGCTTTCTTT
CSARGQGRGKWTEAFF
>-|TRBV13|-|TRBJ2-3
TGTGCCAGCACCCCAGGGAGCACAGATACGCAGTATTTT
CASTPGSTDTQYF
>few|TRBV5-6|-|TRBJ2-1
TGTGCCAGCAGCTTGGGGGCCAACAATGAGCAGTTCTTC
CASSLGANNEQFF
>-|TRBV12-3/TRBV12-4|-|TRBJ1-2
TGTGCCAGCAGTTTTGGCCCGACCGTGGGCTACACCTTC
CASSFGPTVGYTF
>-|TRBV3-1|-|TRBJ1-2
TGTGCCAGCAGCCAAGTACCAGGCGGCGATGGCTACACCTTC
CASSQVPGGDGYTF
>few|TRBV12-3/TRBV12-4|TRBD2|TRBJ2-1
TGTGCCAGCAGTTTAGTAGGCGGGAGGGCCTCCTACAATGAGCAGTTCTTC
CASSLVGGRASYNEQFF
>-|TRBV28|-|TRBJ2-5
TGTGCCAGCAGTTTTGAGCTAAGTGGGGAGACCCAGTACTTC
CASSFELSGETQYF